Listed below are T cell receptor beta chains from one sample, sequenced in a study of T cell responses to AZD1222 COVID-19 vaccine. Here immunoSEQ multiplex PCR was the method, and the copy in TCRdb shows in-frame clones only, minus some. There are around 71,000 clones in the sample; roughly 82% occur only once, and 2.9% lies in the top ten. The specimen was peripheral blood, collected on day 0 of AZD1222 vaccination. These receptor sequences come from an adult in good health. CDR3s include the opening cysteine and the closing phenylalanine or tryptophan. Fields, in order: D gene, J gene, clone size, V gene, CDR3 protein, CDR3 DNA. A D gene is named only where the DNA matches it firmly. Not every row has a clone size; where given, it reads once, few, many or a size class.

D gene: NA; J gene: TRBJ2-7; clone size: once; V gene: TRBV29-1; CDR3 protein: CSVVMREGSTYEQYF; CDR3 DNA: TGCAGCGTTGTAATGCGAGAAGGGAGCACCTACGAGCAGTACTTC
D gene: TRBD2; J gene: TRBJ2-1; clone size: NA; V gene: TRBV27; CDR3 protein: CASSSRWGMGGRALRNEQFF; CDR3 DNA: TGTGCCAGCAGTTCCCGCTGGGGAATGGGCGGGAGGGCCCTAAGAAATGAGCAGTTCTTC
D gene: TRBD1; J gene: TRBJ2-3; clone size: many; V gene: TRBV4-3; CDR3 protein: CASSQDPGQGADTQYF; CDR3 DNA: TGCGCCAGCAGCCAAGATCCGGGACAGGGGGCGGATACGCAGTATTTT
D gene: TRBD2; J gene: TRBJ2-1; clone size: NA; V gene: TRBV5-1; CDR3 protein: CASSSAGGYNEQFF; CDR3 DNA: TGCGCCAGCAGCTCAGCGGGGGGATACAATGAGCAGTTCTTC
D gene: NA; J gene: TRBJ1-2; clone size: few; V gene: TRBV7-2; CDR3 protein: CASSSQGLTYGYTF; CDR3 DNA: TGTGCCAGCAGCTCACAGGGTCTAACGTATGGCTACACCTTC
D gene: NA; J gene: TRBJ1-5; clone size: few; V gene: TRBV19; CDR3 protein: CASSIDGQGGNNQPQHF; CDR3 DNA: TGTGCCAGTAGTATAGATGGGCAGGGTGGTAACAATCAGCCCCAGCATTTT
D gene: TRBD1; J gene: TRBJ1-6; clone size: NA; V gene: TRBV6-5; CDR3 protein: CASRVDRANSPLHF; CDR3 DNA: TGTGCCAGCAGAGTGGACAGGGCGAATTCACCCCTCCACTTT
D gene: NA; J gene: TRBJ2-1; clone size: NA; V gene: TRBV9; CDR3 protein: CASSVVGGIDEQFF; CDR3 DNA: TGTGCCAGCAGCGTAGTTGGGGGGATCGATGAGCAGTTCTTC
D gene: NA; J gene: TRBJ1-3; clone size: few; V gene: TRBV12-1; CDR3 protein: CASSFRSARGPLQGLNSGNTIYF; CDR3 DNA: TGTGCCAGCAGCTTTAGGTCAGCCCGCGGGCCTTTACAGGGACTCAACTCTGGAAACACCATATATTTT
D gene: NA; J gene: TRBJ2-2; clone size: once; V gene: TRBV2; CDR3 protein: CASGATTGELFF; CDR3 DNA: TGTGCCAGCGGAGCCACCACCGGGGAGCTGTTTTTT
D gene: NA; J gene: TRBJ1-3; clone size: NA; V gene: TRBV5-1; CDR3 protein: CASSLEGHSGNTIYF; CDR3 DNA: TGCGCCAGCAGCTTGGAGGGACACTCTGGAAACACCATATATTTT
D gene: TRBD2; J gene: TRBJ2-1; clone size: NA; V gene: TRBV27; CDR3 protein: CATTGAGFYREQFF; CDR3 DNA: TGTGCCACCACCGGAGCGGGGTTCTATCGTGAGCAGTTCTTC
D gene: NA; J gene: TRBJ1-5; clone size: NA; V gene: TRBV5-6; CDR3 protein: CASSSGDSNQPQHF; CDR3 DNA: TGTGCCAGCAGCTCAGGGGATAGCAATCAGCCCCAGCATTTT
D gene: NA; J gene: TRBJ1-2; clone size: NA; V gene: TRBV19; CDR3 protein: CASKFTATANYGYTF; CDR3 DNA: TGTGCCAGTAAGTTCACAGCGACAGCTAACTATGGCTACACCTTC
D gene: NA; J gene: TRBJ1-6; clone size: NA; V gene: TRBV19; CDR3 protein: CASLAGNNSPLHF; CDR3 DNA: TGTGCCAGTCTTGCAGGCAATAATTCACCCCTCCACTTT
D gene: TRBD1; J gene: TRBJ1-4; clone size: few; V gene: TRBV5-1; CDR3 protein: CASRPRTGQGLANEKLFF; CDR3 DNA: TGCGCCAGCAGGCCGCGAACGGGACAGGGATTGGCTAATGAAAAACTGTTTTTT
D gene: TRBD2; J gene: TRBJ2-5; clone size: NA; V gene: TRBV6-5; CDR3 protein: CASSKGLAGVTQYF; CDR3 DNA: TGTGCCAGCAGCAAAGGACTAGCGGGGGTGACCCAGTACTTC
D gene: NA; J gene: TRBJ1-1; clone size: NA; V gene: TRBV19; CDR3 protein: CASSIPGTNTEAFF; CDR3 DNA: TGTGCCAGTAGTATCCCCGGGACGAACACTGAAGCTTTCTTT
D gene: TRBD1; J gene: TRBJ1-4; clone size: NA; V gene: TRBV5-1; CDR3 protein: CASSLFPQGGAATNEKLFF; CDR3 DNA: TGCGCCAGCAGCTTGTTCCCACAGGGGGGGGCTGCAACTAATGAAAAACTGTTTTTT
D gene: NA; J gene: TRBJ1-1; clone size: NA; V gene: TRBV6-1; CDR3 protein: CASSEAPINEAFF; CDR3 DNA: TGTGCCAGCAGTGAAGCCCCGATTAATGAAGCTTTCTTT
D gene: NA; J gene: TRBJ2-2; clone size: NA; V gene: TRBV5-1; CDR3 protein: CASSPVAFGTGELFF; CDR3 DNA: TGCGCCAGCAGCCCAGTGGCCTTTGGCACCGGGGAGCTGTTTTTT
D gene: TRBD2; J gene: TRBJ2-3; clone size: NA; V gene: TRBV7-2; CDR3 protein: CASSLGRSSGTYSTDTQYF; CDR3 DNA: TGTGCCAGCAGCTTAGGTCGGTCTAGCGGGACATATAGCACAGATACGCAGTATTTT
D gene: NA; J gene: TRBJ2-2; clone size: NA; V gene: TRBV19; CDR3 protein: CASSHLAAYSNTGELFF; CDR3 DNA: TGTGCCAGTAGTCACCTCGCAGCTTATTCGAACACCGGGGAGCTGTTTTTT
D gene: NA; J gene: TRBJ1-2; clone size: NA; V gene: TRBV5-1; CDR3 protein: CASSWDTFGGYTF; CDR3 DNA: TGCGCCAGCAGCTGGGATACGTTCGGTGGCTACACCTTC
D gene: TRBD1; J gene: TRBJ2-7; clone size: NA; V gene: TRBV7-2; CDR3 protein: CASSRQGARNEQYF; CDR3 DNA: TGTGCCAGCAGCCGGCAGGGGGCGCGCAACGAGCAGTACTTC